This T cell receptor beta chain was profiled in a study of low-dose radiotherapy and immunotherapy resistance in tumors. At the level of the study: Cohort 1 received 0.5 Gy per fraction every 2 weeks, totaling 6.5 Gy.

This clonotype was seen at least ten times. First-strand cDNA relied on TRAV- and TRBV-specific primers spanning alpha and beta chains. TCR amplification involved approximately 20 PCR cycles with a constant-region primer and V-primer adapter. Amplification of isolated mRNA was accomplished via in vitro transcription. In TCRdb, the reads were re-called with MiXCR into one record per CDR3 protein. The table lists tens of thousands of distinct CDR3 sequences, 9.4% of them singletons, with roughly 1% in the top ten. The V gene's germline CDR1 is LGHDT and CDR2 YNNKEL (reference sequence). V was trimmed by 3 bases and J by 8 bases, leaving 16 bases between them. There are 15 residues in the CDR3. Time point here: before trial treatment. As their treatment, donors received nivolumab, ipilimumab, aspirin, low-dose cyclophosphamide and low-dose radiotherapy. Advanced solid tumors without tumor-infiltrating lymphocytes were required for inclusion.

The TCR comes from a male donor with prostate cancer. Sequencing was performed on PBMCs, taken before treatment. The chain carries TRBV3-1 and TRBJ1-4; D is perhaps TRBD1 (6 bases). The DNA for the CDR3 is TGTGCCAGCAGCCAGCCCCAAACGAGGGGGGAAAAACTGTTTTTT. It codes for CASSQPQTRGEKLFF.